This entry describes one T cell receptor (beta chain). The record originates from a study of T cell changes during pregnancy in multiple sclerosis. Looked up from germline, CDR1 is SGDLS and CDR2 is YYNGEE. The V and J ends lost 0 bases and 7 bases respectively, with 14 bases between them. The CDR3 sequence is 14 residues long. Profiled with immunoSEQ multiplex PCR; TCRdb holds only in-frame clones, not every one. Of about 46,000 clones in the sample, approximately 89% were seen once. V is TRBV9 and J is TRBJ2-7; no firm D call. Sequencing was performed on CD8+ T cells from peripheral blood mononuclear cells, taken in the second trimester of pregnancy. This clonotype was sampled from a female donor with multiple sclerosis, enrolled in a pregnancy study. In DNA, the CDR3 is TGTGCCAGCAGCGTAGTCAGTGGGCCAGGTGAGCAGTACTTC. This gives the protein CASSVVSGPGEQYF.